The TCR beta chain described here comes from a study of cytomegalovirus exposure and HLA in healthy donors. Whole-study results and caveats: Researchers counted around 180 TCR beta chains as cytomegalovirus-associated.

This clone has only a few counts. Its antigen is currently unknown. This CDR3 has 15 residues. In germline, CDR1 is SGHDT, CDR2 YYEEEE. J was trimmed by 4 bases and V by 1 base; bases with no gene match: 8. Profiling relied on immunoSEQ multiplex PCR, and the TCRdb table lists in-frame clones only, not all of them. The data show about 250,000 clones, with over 75% seen just once and around 12% held by the top ten. The rearrangement joins TRBV5-6 to TRBJ2-7; TRBD2 matches 7 bases. This clonotype was sampled from a man aged 18 to 35 in good health and CMV-seropositive. The sample consisted of PBMCs. The CDR3 reads CASSLNPGGGYEQYF. The CDR3 nucleotides are TGTGCCAGCAGCTTGAATCCGGGAGGAGGTTACGAGCAGTACTTC.